This TCR beta chain was sequenced in a study of T cell responses to AZD1222 COVID-19 vaccine. Study overall: Researchers grouped second doses given at about 4 or about 12 weeks into one pool.

Points from the study as a whole: Among spike-specific TCRs, nearly half reportedly target unmutated variant regions. The study identified only five or six AZD1222 recipients as seropositive at baseline. The study found Spike-specific TCR breadth and depth rose after two AZD1222 doses.

Produced via immunoSEQ multiplex PCR; TCRdb's table is partial and in-frame only. The sample records 130,000 to 150,000 clones, under 95% being singletons. Concerning this clone: Its antigen is unidentified.

Sequencing was performed on peripheral blood, taken on day 0 of AZD1222 vaccination. The sequence came from an adult in good health.

CDR3 sequence: CASSQEAAGVEQFF. DNA for the CDR3: TGCGCCAGCAGCCAAGAGGCAGCGGGAGTTGAGCAGTTCTTC. The genes are TRBV4-3 and TRBJ2-1; 8 nucleotides match TRBD2. CDR3 length: 14 residues. Unmatched junction bases numbered 4, after V lost 0 bases and J lost 9 bases. Per germline, CDR1 LGHNA and CDR2 YSLEER.